The 11 T cell receptor beta chains below all came from one sample that was sequenced in a study of CD8 T cells in Susac syndrome (dated by TCRdb to between 2018 and 2021). Libraries were made using the immunoSEQ multiplex PCR assay. RNA was extracted using the RNeasy kit, and about 0.5 to 1 ug of the RNA was reverse transcribed with random hexamers. TCRdb handled the public reads itself, with Q25 trimming in fastp and clone calling in MiXCR, and kept productive beta chains. Here each entry gathers all rows of one CDR3 protein and keeps the most common genes and DNA. Recorded for this sample are 150,000 to 200,000 distinct CDR3 sequences; around 95% of them occurred a single time. The top ten clonotypes cover more than 0.11% of the sample. Sequencing was done on a sample of CD4+ T cells from PBMCs. Source of these receptors: a human donor in good health.

This clonotype was seen a single time. This chain uses TRBV29-1 with TRBJ2-7; 9 bases are shared with TRBD1. Unmatched junction bases numbered 4, after V lost 6 bases and J lost 4 bases. CDR3 length equals 12 residues. Germline V gene sequence: CDR1 SQVTM, CDR2 ANQGSEA. The CDR3 protein is CSVTGQGYEQYF. As DNA, the CDR3 is TGCAGCGTCACCGGACAGGGGTACGAGCAGTACTTC.

The chain is built from TRBV9 and TRBJ2-3; 8 nucleotides line up with TRBD1. The CDR3 covers 15 residues. The J segment lost 4 bases and the V segment lost 0 bases, leaving 4 bases of the junction unmatched. Germline V lookup: CDR1 SGDLS, CDR2 YYNGEE. CDR3: CASSVAPGGADTQYF. The CDR3 DNA reads as TGTGCCAGCAGCGTAGCTCCAGGGGGCGCAGATACGCAGTATTTT. The full variable domain, its missing parts supplied by reference TRBV9 and TRBJ2-3, is DSGVTQTPKHLITATGQRVTLRCSPRSGDLSVYWYQQSLDQGLQFLIQYYNGEERAKGNILERFSAQQFPDLHSELNLSSLELGDSALYFCASSVAPGGADTQYFGPGTRLTVL.

A word on this clonotype: At one end, the junction sequence differs from germline, possibly due to a read error. The chain is built from TRBV24-1 and TRBJ2-5; the D is unclear. Looked up from germline, CDR1 is KGHDR and CDR2 is SFDVKD. There are 13 residues in the CDR3. The CDR3 DNA sequence: TGTGCCGCCAGTGATTCCCTTAAAGAGACCCAGTACTTC. It codes for CAASDSLKETQYF.

This rearrangement joins TRBV7-2 to TRBJ2-2; either TRBD1 or TRBD2 may supply D (5 bases each). The CDR3 has 15 residues. The V gene's germline CDR1 is SGHTA and CDR2 FQGNSA. V was trimmed by 1 base and J by 3 bases, leaving 9 bases between them. For the CDR3, the DNA is TGTGCCAGCAGCTTAGAGAGGGGCTACACCGGGGAGCTGTTTTTT. Translation: CASSLERGYTGELFF.

The chain uses TRBV3-1 and TRBJ1-6; 8 bases match TRBD1. From germline, CDR1 is LGHDT and CDR2 YNNKEL (reference sequence). V lost 0 bases, J lost 9 bases, and 13 bases stayed unmatched. The CDR3 contains 18 residues. Here the CDR3 DNA reads TGTGCCAGCAGCCAAGAATGGGGGACAGGCCAGGAATCTTCACCCCTCCACTTT. Protein product: CASSQEWGTGQESSPLHF.

This rearrangement joins TRBV29-1 to TRBJ2-7, with 9 positions matching TRBD2. Germline CDR1 reads SQVTM; CDR2 reads ANQGSEA. This CDR3 spans 13 amino acids. V dropped 4 bases and J dropped 5; count of bases not matched to a gene: 6. The CDR3 nucleotides read TGCAGCGTTGTTAGCGGGGGAGCCGACGAGCAGTACTTC. The encoded protein is CSVVSGGADEQYF.

This chain links TRBV20-1 with TRBJ2-5; no definite D call. With 1 base removed from V and 7 bases from J, the gap between germline ends came to 19 bases. Germline CDR1 and CDR2: DFQATT and SNEGSKA (reference sequence). The CDR3 contains 15 residues. The CDR3 reads CSARGASGKTWTQYF. The CDR3 region has the DNA TGCAGTGCTAGAGGGGCCTCGGGTAAGACGTGGACCCAGTACTTC.

V usage is TRBV12-3 or TRBV12-4 and J usage is TRBJ2-3; TRBD2 aligns across 9 bases. The CDR3 has 15 amino acids. V shed 3 bases and J 4 bases; nucleotides not matched to a gene: 5. The CDR3 loop reads CASSFDSGGADTQYF. The CDR3 DNA reads as TGTGCCAGCAGTTTCGATAGCGGGGGTGCAGATACGCAGTATTTT.

The rearrangement links TRBV20-1 to TRBJ2-6; D may match TRBD1 or TRBD2 (5 bases each). The CDR3 is 14 amino acids. The germline V gene has CDR1 DFQATT and CDR2 SNEGSKA (reference sequence). The V end was cut by 3 bases, the J end by 0 bases, with 6 bases between. This chain's CDR3 is CSARGDSGANVLTF. As DNA, the CDR3 is TGCAGTGCTAGGGGGGACTCTGGGGCCAACGTCCTGACTTTC.

This clonotype was seen once. The gene calls are TRBV15 and TRBJ1-5, with TRBD1 as a possible D gene (5 bases). Looked up from germline, CDR1 is LNHNV and CDR2 is YYDKDF (reference sequence). The CDR3 extends over 15 amino acids. Between the trimmed V and J ends, which lost 5 bases and 0 bases, there was a span of 11 bases. The CDR3, as DNA: TGTGCCACCAGCGCAGGGTTAAATAGCAATCAGCCCCAGCATTTT. Protein: CATSAGLNSNQPQHF. The variable domain in full, with the rest retrieved from reference TRBV15 and TRBJ1-5, is DAMVIQNPRYQVTQFGKPVTLSCSQTLNHNVMYWYQQKSSQAPKLLFHYYDKDFNNEADTPDNFQSRRPNTSFCFLDIRSPGLGDTAMYLCATSAGLNSNQPQHFGDGTRLSIL.

The rearrangement uses TRBV10-2 and TRBJ2-2; D call uncertain. V dropped 2 bases and J dropped 7 bases, with 11 bases sitting between them. CDR1 and CDR2 from the germline V gene are WSHSY and SAAADI. CDR3 length: 14 residues. In DNA form, the CDR3 reads TGCGCCAGCAGTGAGGCCTCACCCAACGGGGAGCTGTTTTTT. Translating gives CASSEASPNGELFF.